This T cell receptor (beta chain) was sequenced for a study of blood T cell repertoires in COVID-19. Study in general: The United States, Italy and Spain were the sources of the acute and convalescent COVID-19 samples.

This clone showed up just once. The protocol was immunoSEQ multiplex PCR, while the TCRdb copy is restricted to in-frame clones and leaves out a portion. Here the sample spans about 380,000 clones, 70% to 90% being singletons. V lost 10 bases, J lost 6 bases, and 7 bases stayed unmatched. This CDR3 region has 13 residues. CDR1 LNHDA and CDR2 SQIVND come from the germline V gene (reference sequence). The V and J genes are TRBV19 and TRBJ1-5; 9 nucleotides match TRBD1. This TCR came from a man aged 40-49 years with acute or convalescent COVID-19. Sequenced material: peripheral blood. In DNA form, the CDR3 reads TGTGCCACGACAGGGGGACGTTCTCAGCCCCAGCATTTT. Its translation: CATTGGRSQPQHF.